Shown below are 2 T cell receptor beta chains from a single sample sequenced in a study of shared clonotypes between healthy human individuals (dated by TCRdb to the early 2020s). The library was generated by the immunoSEQ multiplex PCR assay. TCRdb took this table from immuneACCESS and kept in-frame rearrangements with V and J called. Such tables lack part of the clones; where checked against another copy, unresolved V genes explain under half of the gap, and the rest is unexplained. The sample contains over a million clones, around 74% of them found a single time. The ten largest clones represent less than 1.5% of the sample. Source material: memory CD4+ T cells sorted from blood. Per the publication, the cell subset or site label means: CD45RA-negative fraction. The receptors stem from a man younger than 30 in good health.

The table lists this clone with a few counts. The genes are TRBV25-1 and TRBJ1-1; D is undetermined. The V end lost 6 bases, the J end lost 0 bases, and 17 bases lay between the germline ends. The CDR3 has 16 residues. Per germline, CDR1 MGHDK and CDR2 SYGVNS. CDR3 in amino acids: CASRGLSPSMNTEAFF. CDR3 sequence (DNA): TGTGCCAGCAGGGGCCTGTCGCCCTCGATGAACACTGAAGCTTTCTTT.

V is TRBV14 and J is TRBJ1-6; D gene ambiguous. Deletions cut 4 bases from V and 0 bases from J, with 13 bases between. CDR3 length: 17 amino acids. CDR1 and CDR2 (germline): SGHDN, FVKESK. CDR3 sequence: CASSPLAASSYNSPLHF. The CDR3 coding sequence is TGTGCCAGCAGCCCGTTGGCGGCGAGCTCCTATAATTCACCCCTCCACTTT.